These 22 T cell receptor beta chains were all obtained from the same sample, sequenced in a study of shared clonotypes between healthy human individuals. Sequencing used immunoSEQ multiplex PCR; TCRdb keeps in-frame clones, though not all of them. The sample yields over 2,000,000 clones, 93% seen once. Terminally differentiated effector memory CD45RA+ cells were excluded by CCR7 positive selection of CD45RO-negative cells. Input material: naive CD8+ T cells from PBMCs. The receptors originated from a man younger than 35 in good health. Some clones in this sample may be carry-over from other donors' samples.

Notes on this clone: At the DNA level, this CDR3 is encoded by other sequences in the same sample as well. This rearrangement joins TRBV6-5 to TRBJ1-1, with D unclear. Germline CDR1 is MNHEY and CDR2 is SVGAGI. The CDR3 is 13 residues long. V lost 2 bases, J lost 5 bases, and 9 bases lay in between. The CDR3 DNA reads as TGTGCCAGCAGTTACGGAGGGAGGACTGAAGCTTTCTTT. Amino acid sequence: CASSYGGRTEAFF.

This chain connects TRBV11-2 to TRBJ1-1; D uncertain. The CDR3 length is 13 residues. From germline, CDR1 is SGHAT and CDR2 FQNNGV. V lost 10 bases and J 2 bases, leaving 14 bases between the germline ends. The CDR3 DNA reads TGTGCCATCCAGAACCCCCTAAACACTGAAGCTTTCTTT. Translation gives CAIQNPLNTEAFF.

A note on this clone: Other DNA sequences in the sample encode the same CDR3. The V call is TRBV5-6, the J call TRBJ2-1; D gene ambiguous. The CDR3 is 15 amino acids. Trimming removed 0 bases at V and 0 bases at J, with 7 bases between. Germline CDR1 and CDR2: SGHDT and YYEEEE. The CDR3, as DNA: TGTGCCAGCAGCTTGGGCGAGAGCTCCTACAATGAGCAGTTCTTC. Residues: CASSLGESSYNEQFF.

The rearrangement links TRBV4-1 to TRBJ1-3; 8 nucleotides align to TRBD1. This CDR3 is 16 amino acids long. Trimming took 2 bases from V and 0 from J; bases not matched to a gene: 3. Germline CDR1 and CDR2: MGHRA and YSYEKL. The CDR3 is CASSQLQGVSGNTIYF. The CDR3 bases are TGCGCCAGCAGCCAACTACAGGGGGTCTCTGGAAACACCATATATTTT.

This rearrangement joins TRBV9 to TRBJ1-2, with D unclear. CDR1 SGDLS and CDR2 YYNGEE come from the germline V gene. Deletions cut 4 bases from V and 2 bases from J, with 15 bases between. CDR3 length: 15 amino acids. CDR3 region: CASSQSYASNYGYTF. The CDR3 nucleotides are TGTGCCAGCAGCCAATCTTATGCCTCAAACTATGGCTACACCTTC. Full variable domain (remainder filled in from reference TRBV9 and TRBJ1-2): DSGVTQTPKHLITATGQRVTLRCSPRSGDLSVYWYQQSLDQGLQFLIQYYNGEERAKGNILERFSAQQFPDLHSELNLSSLELGDSALYFCASSQSYASNYGYTFGSGTRLTVV.

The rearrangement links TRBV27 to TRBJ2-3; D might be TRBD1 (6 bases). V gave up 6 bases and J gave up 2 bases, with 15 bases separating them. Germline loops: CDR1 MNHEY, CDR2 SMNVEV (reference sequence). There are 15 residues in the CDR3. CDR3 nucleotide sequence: TGTGCCAGCAGATGGAACAGGGAGAACACAGATACGCAGTATTTT. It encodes CASRWNRENTDTQYF.

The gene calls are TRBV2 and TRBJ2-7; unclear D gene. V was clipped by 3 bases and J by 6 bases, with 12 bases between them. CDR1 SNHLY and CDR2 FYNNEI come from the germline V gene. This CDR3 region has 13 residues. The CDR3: CASSDSAPGEQYF. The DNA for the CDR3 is TGTGCCAGCAGTGACTCAGCTCCGGGCGAGCAGTACTTC.

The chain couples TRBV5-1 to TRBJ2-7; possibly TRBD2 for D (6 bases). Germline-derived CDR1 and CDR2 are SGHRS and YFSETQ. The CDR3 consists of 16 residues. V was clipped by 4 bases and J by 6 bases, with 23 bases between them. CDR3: CASSGGTGTPTSEQYF. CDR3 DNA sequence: TGCGCCAGCAGCGGGGGTACCGGGACTCCCACGAGCGAGCAGTACTTC.

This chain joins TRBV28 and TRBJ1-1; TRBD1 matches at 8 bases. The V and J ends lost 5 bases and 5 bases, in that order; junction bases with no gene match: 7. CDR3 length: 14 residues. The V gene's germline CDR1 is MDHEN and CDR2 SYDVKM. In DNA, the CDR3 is TGTGCCAGCAGTGCATCCAGGGGGCGGACTGAAGCTTTCTTT. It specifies CASSASRGRTEAFF. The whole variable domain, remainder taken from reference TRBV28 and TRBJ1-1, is DVKVTQSSRYLVKRTGEKVFLECVQDMDHENMFWYRQDPGLGLRLIYFSYDVKMKEKGDIPEGYSVSREKKERFSLILESASTNQTSMYLCASSASRGRTEAFFGQGTRLTVV.

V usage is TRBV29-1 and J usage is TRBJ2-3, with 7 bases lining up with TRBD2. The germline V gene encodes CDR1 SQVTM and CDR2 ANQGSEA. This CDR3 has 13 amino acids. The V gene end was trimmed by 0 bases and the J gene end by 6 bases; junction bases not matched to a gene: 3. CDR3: CSVEETSFDTQYF. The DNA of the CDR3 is TGCAGCGTTGAAGAGACTAGCTTCGATACGCAGTATTTT.

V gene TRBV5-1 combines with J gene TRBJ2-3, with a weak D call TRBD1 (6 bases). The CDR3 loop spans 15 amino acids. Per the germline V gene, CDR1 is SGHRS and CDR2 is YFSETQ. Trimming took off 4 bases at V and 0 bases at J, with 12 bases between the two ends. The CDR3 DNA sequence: TGCGCCAGCAGCCCTGACAGGTTCAGCACAGATACGCAGTATTTT. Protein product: CASSPDRFSTDTQYF.

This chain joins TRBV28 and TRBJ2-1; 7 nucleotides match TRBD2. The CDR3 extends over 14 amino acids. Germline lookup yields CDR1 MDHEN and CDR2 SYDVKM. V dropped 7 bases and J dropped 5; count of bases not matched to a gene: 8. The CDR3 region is CASTNTGGNNEQFF. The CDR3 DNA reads TGTGCCAGCACAAATACCGGGGGGAACAATGAGCAGTTCTTC.

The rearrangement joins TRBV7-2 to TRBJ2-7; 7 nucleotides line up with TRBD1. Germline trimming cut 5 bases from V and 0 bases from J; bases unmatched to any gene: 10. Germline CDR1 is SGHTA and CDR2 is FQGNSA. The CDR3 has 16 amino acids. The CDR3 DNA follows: TGTGCCAGCAGCCCCACCGGGACAGCCATCTCCTACGAGCAGTACTTC. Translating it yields CASSPTGTAISYEQYF.

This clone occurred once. In DNA form, the CDR3 reads TGCAGCGTTGAAGATCCCGGACAGCCGCACAATGAGCAGTTCTTC. As protein: CSVEDPGQPHNEQFF. The V and J genes are TRBV29-1 and TRBJ2-1; a possible D gene is TRBD1 (6 bases). The CDR3 covers 15 residues. V shed 0 bases and J shed 5 bases, with 14 bases lying between them. The germline V gene has CDR1 SQVTM and CDR2 ANQGSEA.

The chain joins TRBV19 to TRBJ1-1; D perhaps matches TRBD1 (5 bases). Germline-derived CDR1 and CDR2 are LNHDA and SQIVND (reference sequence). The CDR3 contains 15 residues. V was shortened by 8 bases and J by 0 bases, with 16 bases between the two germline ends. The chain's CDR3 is CASQNRGAMNTEAFF. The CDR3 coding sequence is TGTGCCAGTCAAAACCGAGGGGCCATGAACACTGAAGCTTTCTTT.

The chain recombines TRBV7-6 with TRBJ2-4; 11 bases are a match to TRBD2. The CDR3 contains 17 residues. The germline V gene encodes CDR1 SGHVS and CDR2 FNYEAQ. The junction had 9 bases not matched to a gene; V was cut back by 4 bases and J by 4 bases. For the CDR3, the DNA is TGTGCCAGCAGCTCCGGAACTAGCGGGGGCCCAAAAAACATTCAGTACTTC. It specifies CASSSGTSGGPKNIQYF. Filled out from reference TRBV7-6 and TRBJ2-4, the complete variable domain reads GAGVSQSPRYKVTKRGQDVALRCDPISGHVSLYWYRQALGQGPEFLTYFNYEAQQDKSGLPNDRFSAERPEGSISTLTIQRTEQRDSAMYRCASSSGTSGGPKNIQYFGAGTRLSVL.

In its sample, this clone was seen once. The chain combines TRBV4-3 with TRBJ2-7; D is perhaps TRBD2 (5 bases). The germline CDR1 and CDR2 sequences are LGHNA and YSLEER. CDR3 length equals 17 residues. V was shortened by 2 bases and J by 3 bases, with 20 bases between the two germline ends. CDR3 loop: CASSQKPATPGGYEQYF. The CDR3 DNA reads TGCGCCAGCAGCCAAAAACCCGCGACCCCAGGAGGCTACGAGCAGTACTTC.

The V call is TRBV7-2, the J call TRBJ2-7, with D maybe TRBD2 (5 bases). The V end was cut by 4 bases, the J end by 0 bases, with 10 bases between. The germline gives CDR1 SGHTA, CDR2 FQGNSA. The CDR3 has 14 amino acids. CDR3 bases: TGTGCCAGCAGCTCCGGGATTCGCTCCTACGAGCAGTACTTC. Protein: CASSSGIRSYEQYF.

The CDR3 protein is CASSVGPYGYTF. For the CDR3, the DNA is TGTGCCAGCAGTGTAGGGCCCTATGGCTACACCTTC. The genes are TRBV25-1 and TRBJ1-2; D uncertain. Germline CDR1 reads MGHDK; CDR2 reads SYGVNS. The CDR3 is 12 amino acids. The V and J ends lost 4 bases and 4 bases respectively, with 7 bases between them.

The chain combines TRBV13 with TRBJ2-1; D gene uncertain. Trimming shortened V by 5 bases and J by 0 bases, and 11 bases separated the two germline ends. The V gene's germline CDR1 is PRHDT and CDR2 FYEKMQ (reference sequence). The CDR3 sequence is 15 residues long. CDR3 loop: CASSPLGSSYNEQFF. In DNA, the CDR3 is TGTGCCAGCAGCCCCCTCGGAAGCTCCTACAATGAGCAGTTCTTC.

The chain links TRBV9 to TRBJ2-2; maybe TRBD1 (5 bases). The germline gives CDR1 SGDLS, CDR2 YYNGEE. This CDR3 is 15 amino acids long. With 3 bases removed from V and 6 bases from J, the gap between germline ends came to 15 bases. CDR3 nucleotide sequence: TGTGCCAGCAGCGAGGGCGGCCAGGGCCCCGGGGAGCTGTTTTTT. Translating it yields CASSEGGQGPGELFF.

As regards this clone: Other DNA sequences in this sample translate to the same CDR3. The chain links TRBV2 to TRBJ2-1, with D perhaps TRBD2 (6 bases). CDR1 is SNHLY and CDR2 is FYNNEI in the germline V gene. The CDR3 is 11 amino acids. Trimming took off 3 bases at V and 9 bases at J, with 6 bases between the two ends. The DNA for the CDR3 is TGTGCCAGCAGTGAGGGGGGTGAGCAGTTCTTC. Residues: CASSEGGEQFF.